Below, 6 T cell receptor beta chains from the same sample are listed, as sequenced in a study of blood T cell repertoires in COVID-19. Using immunoSEQ multiplex PCR, the repertoire was profiled, and TCRdb retains in-frame clones only, with some absent. The sample lists 130,000 to 150,000 clones, under 90% occurring once. The sample consisted of peripheral blood. All receptors derive from a human donor in a cohort sampled during active COVID-19.

Turning to this clone: The junction does not match germline at one end; this may be a read error. V is TRBV6-1 and J is TRBJ1-2; no firm D call. This CDR3 contains 15 residues. Germline lookup yields CDR1 MNHNS and CDR2 SASEGT. CDR3: CVSSEFGSSNYGYTF. The CDR3 bases are TGTGTCAGCAGTGAATTTGGCTCATCGAACTATGGCTACACCTTC.

The genes are TRBV6-5 and TRBJ1-5, with 7 bases matching TRBD1. CDR3 length: 15 amino acids. The junction had 9 bases not matched to a gene; V was cut back by 6 bases and J by 4 bases. The germline V gene encodes CDR1 MNHEY and CDR2 SVGAGI. The CDR3 bases are TGTGCCAGCAGCCCCCTGGACAGGTTAAATCAGCCCCAGCATTTT. Translating gives CASSPLDRLNQPQHF.

The gene calls are TRBV5-1 and TRBJ1-1; D not resolved. The CDR3 runs to 15 residues. Between the trimmed V and J ends, which lost 0 bases and 2 bases, there was a span of 11 bases. Germline V CDR1 and CDR2: SGHRS, YFSETQ. The CDR3 loop is CASSLVPGPNTEAFF. For the CDR3, the DNA is TGCGCCAGCAGCTTGGTGCCAGGCCCTAACACTGAAGCTTTCTTT.

V and J are TRBV5-1 and TRBJ2-7, with D perhaps TRBD2 (5 bases). Trimming pared 4 bases from V and 0 bases from J, leaving 11 bases between. The CDR3 has 14 amino acids. Germline loops: CDR1 SGHRS, CDR2 YFSETQ. CDR3: CASSPGGYSYEQYF. CDR3 DNA: TGCGCCAGCAGCCCTGGAGGATACTCCTACGAGCAGTACTTC.

V gene TRBV13 combines with J gene TRBJ2-1; weak D call: TRBD2 (6 bases). Germline loops: CDR1 PRHDT, CDR2 FYEKMQ (reference sequence). Trimming took off 2 bases at V and 6 bases at J, with 11 bases between the two ends. The CDR3 has 14 residues. DNA for the CDR3: TGTGCCAGCAGCTTACAACTAGCTAGCAATGAGCAGTTCTTC. Translation gives CASSLQLASNEQFF.

The rearrangement uses TRBV13 and TRBJ2-2, with D maybe TRBD1 (5 bases). V was pared by 5 bases and J by 2 bases, with 12 bases between. This CDR3 is 15 amino acids long. The germline gives CDR1 PRHDT, CDR2 FYEKMQ (reference sequence). CDR3 in DNA: TGTGCCAGCAGCCAAGGGGTGACTAACACCGGGGAGCTGTTTTTT. Its protein is CASSQGVTNTGELFF.